This T cell receptor (beta chain) comes out of a study of CD8+ T cells in alopecia areata. CDR1 is SEHNR and CDR2 is FQNEAQ in the germline V gene (reference sequence). The CDR3 length is 14 residues. V was clipped by 5 bases and J by 11 bases; unmatched bases: 13. Extracted RNA was reverse transcribed into cDNA, the sequencing template. Produced via immunoSEQ multiplex PCR; TCRdb's table is partial and in-frame only. The sample lists 150,000 to 250,000 clones, 55% to 70% occurring once. As for treatment: oral pan-JAK inhibitor, 5-10 mg twice daily. On this clone: Its target is not known.

Study-wide results and caveats: Alphabeta T cells residing in normal skin are also sequenced in scalp samples.

The specimen comprised CD4+ T cells sorted from blood, sampled at week 24, from a patient treated with tofacitinib. The chain employs TRBV7-9 and TRBJ1-2; TRBD1 matches 8 bases. This clonotype originated in a human donor with alopecia areata. In DNA, the CDR3 is TGTGCCAGCAGCCAAGGAGACAGGGGTCGGTTTTACACCTTC. Translating gives CASSQGDRGRFYTF.